The T cell receptor (beta chain) under discussion was sequenced for a study of cytomegalovirus exposure and HLA in healthy donors. Study conclusions and caveats: Certain sequence variants were highly shared and formed a cluster, and this cluster was likely a sequencing artifact. Later analysis reportedly placed an Asian-associated ancestry cluster below the roughly 670-donor mean in N-insertions. Later genetic work tied a missense DCLRE1C variant to beta-chain V and J trimming. Beyond CMV serostatus, there was no information to go on about immune exposure.

About this clone: The antigen is not known.

The PCR made use of 60 Vbeta and 13 Jbeta primers. The table came from immunoSEQ multiplex PCR; TCRdb's copy has only in-frame clones and leaves some out. Among about 190,000 clones, 65% to 90% were seen once, and the ten largest hold roughly 6%. V was clipped by 7 bases and J by 5 bases, with 11 bases between them. The germline CDR1 and CDR2 sequences are SGHTA and FQGTGA. CDR3 length equals 13 residues. J is TRBJ2-2 and V is TRBV7-3; tentatively, D is TRBD2 (5 bases). Sequencing input: PBMCs. This sequence originates from a man between 40 and 49 years old in good health and CMV-seropositive. The CDR3 coding sequence is TGTGCCAGCACCCAAGGAGGTACCGGGGAGCTGTTTTTT. This codes for CASTQGGTGELFF.